This section outlines one TCR beta chain sequence together with its context. The data were obtained in a study of glioma-infiltrating T cells after dendritic cell vaccination. This CDR3 spans 17 amino acids. Germline CDR1 and CDR2: SGHAT and FQNNGV. Trimming removed 5 bases from V and 5 bases from J; junction bases left unmatched: 5. The method was immunoSEQ multiplex PCR; TCRdb's version includes in-frame clones alone and lacks a portion of them. The data contain 75,000 to 100,000 clones, roughly 83% of them seen just once; the ten biggest clones take up 5.5% to 7%. The source material was blood, sampled before dendritic cell vaccination. The sequence was obtained from a human donor with glioblastoma. The chain has TRBV11-2 and TRBJ2-2; TRBD2 aligns across 16 bases. This CDR3 is CASSPPGLAGGTGELFF. The DNA of the CDR3 is TGTGCCAGCAGCCCCCCGGGACTAGCGGGAGGGACCGGGGAGCTGTTTTTT.